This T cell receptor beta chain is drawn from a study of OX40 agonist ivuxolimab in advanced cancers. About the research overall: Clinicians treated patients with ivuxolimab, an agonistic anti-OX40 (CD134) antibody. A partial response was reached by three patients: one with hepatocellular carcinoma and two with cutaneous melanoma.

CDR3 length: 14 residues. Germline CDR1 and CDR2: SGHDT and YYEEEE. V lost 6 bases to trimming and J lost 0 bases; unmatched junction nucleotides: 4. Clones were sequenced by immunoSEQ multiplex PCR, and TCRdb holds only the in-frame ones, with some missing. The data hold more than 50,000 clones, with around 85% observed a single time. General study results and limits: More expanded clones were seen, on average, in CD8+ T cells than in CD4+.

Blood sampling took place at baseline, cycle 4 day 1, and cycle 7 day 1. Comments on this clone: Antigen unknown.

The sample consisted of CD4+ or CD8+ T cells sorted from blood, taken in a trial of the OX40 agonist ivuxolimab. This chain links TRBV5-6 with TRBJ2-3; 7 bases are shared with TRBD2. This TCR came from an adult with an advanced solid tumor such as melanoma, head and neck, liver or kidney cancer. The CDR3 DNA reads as TGTGCCAGCACCAAGCGGGGAAGCACAGATACGCAGTATTTT. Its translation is CASTKRGSTDTQYF.